The source of this T cell receptor (beta chain) is a study of CD8+CD57+ T cells in acquired aplastic anemia. Across the whole study: Mean DNA quantity obtained from sorted CD4+ and CD8+ cells was about 3.5 ug. The study's findings and limits: Simpson's diversity of CD8+ cells was not significantly different in patients compared with controls. Patients and controls had in common approximately 29 CD8+ CDR3 sequences.

Genomic DNA served as template for TCR beta VDJ and CDR3 profiling. TCRdb fed the reads into MiXCR, producing one record per CDR3 protein. The table lists some 290,000 distinct CDR3 sequences, 45% to 65% of them singletons. As concerns this clonotype: Its antigen remains unknown.

Germline loops: CDR1 MRHNA, CDR2 SNTAGT. The CDR3 is made up of 14 amino acids. With 5 bases removed from V and 4 bases from J, the gap between germline ends came to 12 bases. The receptor's source is a human donor with severe aplastic anemia or a healthy control (not recorded which). The chain couples TRBV6-4 to TRBJ1-5, with D perhaps matching TRBD1 (5 bases). The sequenced material came from sorted CD4+, CD8+, or CD8+CD57+ T cells (not recorded which) from PBMCs. CDR3 in DNA: TGTGCCAGCAGTTATTCGAAGGGGAATCAGCCCCAGCATTTT. It encodes CASSYSKGNQPQHF.